This record concerns one T cell receptor beta chain sequence. Its antigen remains unknown. TCRdb fed the 5' RACE reads into MiXCR, producing one record per CDR3 protein. This table holds hundreds of thousands of distinct CDR3 sequences, about 12% found once. This entry belongs to a study of CD8 T cells in ankylosing spondylitis. General study points: A motif in TCR beta, a set of under ten highly homologous variants, appeared characteristic of ankylosing spondylitis blood. Clones linked to disease were reported to show significant enrichment in matched ankylosing spondylitis synovial fluid.

The sequenced material came from blood, either unsorted or a sorted T cell fraction (not recorded which). This receptor was taken from a male donor with ankylosing spondylitis.

As DNA, the CDR3 is TGTGCCAGCATAACTGATACCTACTCTGGAAACACCATATATTTT. Its protein product is CASITDTYSGNTIYF. The chain recombines TRBV6-1 with TRBJ1-3; D is unresolved. The CDR3 spans 15 residues. With 7 bases removed from V and 0 bases from J, the gap between germline ends came to 13 bases. Germline lookup yields CDR1 MNHNS and CDR2 SASEGT.